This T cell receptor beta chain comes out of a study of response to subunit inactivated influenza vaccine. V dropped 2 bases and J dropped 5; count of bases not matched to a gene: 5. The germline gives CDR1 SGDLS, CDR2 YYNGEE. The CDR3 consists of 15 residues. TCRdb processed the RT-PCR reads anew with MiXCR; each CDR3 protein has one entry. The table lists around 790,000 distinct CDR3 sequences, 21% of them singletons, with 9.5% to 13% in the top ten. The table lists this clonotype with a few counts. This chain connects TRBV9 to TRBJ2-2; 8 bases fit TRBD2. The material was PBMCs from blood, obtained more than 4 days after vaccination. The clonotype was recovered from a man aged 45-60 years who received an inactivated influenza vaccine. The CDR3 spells CASSVGLEGTGELFF. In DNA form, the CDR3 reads TGTGCCAGCAGCGTGGGACTAGAGGGGACCGGGGAGCTGTTTTTT.